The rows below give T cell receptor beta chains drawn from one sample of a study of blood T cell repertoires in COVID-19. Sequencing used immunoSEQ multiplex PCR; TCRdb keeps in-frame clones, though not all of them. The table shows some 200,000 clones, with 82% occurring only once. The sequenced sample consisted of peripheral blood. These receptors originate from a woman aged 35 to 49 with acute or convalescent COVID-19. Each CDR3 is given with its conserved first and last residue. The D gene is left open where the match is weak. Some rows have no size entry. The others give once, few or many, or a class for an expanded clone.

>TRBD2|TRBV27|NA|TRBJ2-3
TGTGCCAGCAGACTAGCGGGGGCGCTTGAGACAGATACGCAGTATTTT
CASRLAGALETDTQYF
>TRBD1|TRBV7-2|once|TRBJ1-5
TGTGCCAGCAGCTCCCCCCAGGGGGTCAGCAATCAGCCCCAGCATTTT
CASSSPQGVSNQPQHF
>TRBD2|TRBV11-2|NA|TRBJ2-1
TGTGCCAGCAGCTTACGCGATAGCGGGAGAATCTACAATGAGCAGTTCTTC
CASSLRDSGRIYNEQFF
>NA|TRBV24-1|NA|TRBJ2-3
TGTGCCACCAGCCCAACCGGGACAAGGAGGACAGATACGCAGTATTTT
CATSPTGTRRTDTQYF
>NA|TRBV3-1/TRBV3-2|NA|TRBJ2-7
TGTGCCAGCAGTCAAAGTATTACCGACAGACGCTACGAGCAGTACTTC
CASSQSITDRRYEQYF
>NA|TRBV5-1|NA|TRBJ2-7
TGCGCCAGCAGCTTGGGGGCGAACGAGCAGTACTTC
CASSLGANEQYF
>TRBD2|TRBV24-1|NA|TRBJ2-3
TGTGCCACACGCGGGAGGAGGGACACAGATACGCAGTATTTT
CATRGRRDTDTQYF
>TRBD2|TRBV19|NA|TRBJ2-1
TGTGCCAGTAGTATAGATAGCGGGGGGCTCAATGAGCAGTTCTTC
CASSIDSGGLNEQFF
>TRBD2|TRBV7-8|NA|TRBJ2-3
TGTGCCAGCAACCGGAGACTAGCGGGAGGCCTAGGCCTTATGCTTACAGATACGCAGTATTTT
CASNRRLAGGLGLMLTDTQYF
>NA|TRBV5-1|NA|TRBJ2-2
TGCGCCAGCAGCTTGGCCGGGGATGCCACCGGGGAGCTGTTTTTT
CASSLAGDATGELFF
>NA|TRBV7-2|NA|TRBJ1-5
TGTGCCAGCAGCTTAGCCGGGATCAATCAGCCCCAGCATTTT
CASSLAGINQPQHF
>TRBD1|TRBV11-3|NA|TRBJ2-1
TGTGCCAGCAGCGGAAGACAGGGGGTCAATGAGCAGTTCTTC
CASSGRQGVNEQFF
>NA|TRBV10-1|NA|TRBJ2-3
TGCGCCAGCAGTGAGTCGAGAGGGTCAGATACGCAGTATTTT
CASSESRGSDTQYF
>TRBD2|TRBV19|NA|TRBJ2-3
TGTGCCAGTAGCGCCAGAGGATGGACTAGCGGAACAGATACGCAGTATTTT
CASSARGWTSGTDTQYF
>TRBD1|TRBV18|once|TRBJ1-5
TGTGCCAGCTCGCCGTCCGGGACAGGGGGATACAATCAGCCCCAGCATTTT
CASSPSGTGGYNQPQHF
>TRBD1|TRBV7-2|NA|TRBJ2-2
TGTGCCAGCAGCTTACGCAGGGGGCCCACCGGGGAGCTGTTTTTT
CASSLRRGPTGELFF
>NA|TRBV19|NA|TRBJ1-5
TGTGCCAGTCTAGGAGATAGCAATCAGCCCCAGCATTTT
CASLGDSNQPQHF
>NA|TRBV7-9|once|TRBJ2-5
TGTGCCAGCCGCTCCGGGGAGACCCAGTACTTC
CASRSGETQYF
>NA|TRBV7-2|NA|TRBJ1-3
TGTGCCAGCAGCCCTAACTCTGGAAACACCATATATTTT
CASSPNSGNTIYF
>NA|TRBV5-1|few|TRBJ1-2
TGCGCCAGCAGCTTGGCCCCGACGGAGGGCTACACCTTC
CASSLAPTEGYTF
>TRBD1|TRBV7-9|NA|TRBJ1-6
TGTGCCAGCAGCCGGACAGGGGGTAATTCACCCCTCCACTTT
CASSRTGGNSPLHF
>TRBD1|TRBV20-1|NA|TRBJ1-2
TGCAGTGCTAGAGAACCGGGACAGGACACCTTC
CSAREPGQDTF
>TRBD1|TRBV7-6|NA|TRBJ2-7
TGTGCCAGCAGCCGGGGACAGGGTCCATCCTACGAGCAGTACTTC
CASSRGQGPSYEQYF
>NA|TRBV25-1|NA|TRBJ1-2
TGTGCCAGCAGTGAATCAATTGAGGGATGGAATGGCTACACCTTC
CASSESIEGWNGYTF
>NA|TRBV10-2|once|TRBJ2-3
TGCGCCAGCAGCGGCGGGGCAGATACGCAGTATTTT
CASSGGADTQYF
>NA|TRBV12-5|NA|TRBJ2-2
TGTGCTAGTGGCCACGACTCAACGAACACCGGGGAGCTGTTTTTT
CASGHDSTNTGELFF
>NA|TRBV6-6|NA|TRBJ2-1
TGTGCCAGCAGTGAGAGCGGAACCTCCTACAATGAGCAGTTCTTC
CASSESGTSYNEQFF
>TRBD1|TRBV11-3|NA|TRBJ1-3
TGTGCCAGCAGCCCAGGGACAGGTGAATCCTCTGGAAACACCATATATTTT
CASSPGTGESSGNTIYF
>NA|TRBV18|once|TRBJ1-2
TGTGCCAGCTCCGGGGGACTCAACTATGGCTACACCTTC
CASSGGLNYGYTF
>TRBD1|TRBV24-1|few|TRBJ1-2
TGTGCCACCAGTGATCCAGGGGGACACTTCCCCTATGGCTACACCTTC
CATSDPGGHFPYGYTF
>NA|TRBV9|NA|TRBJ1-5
TGTGCCAGCAGCGTAGGTTCAGGGGCAAGCAATCAGCCCCAGCATTTT
CASSVGSGASNQPQHF
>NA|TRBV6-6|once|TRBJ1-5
TGTGCCAGCAGTTCATGTGGGGGCAGCAATCAGCCCCAGCATTTT
CASSSCGGSNQPQHF
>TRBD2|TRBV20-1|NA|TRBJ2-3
TGCAGTGCTAGTATGACTAGCGGGATCAGCACAGATACGCAGTATTTT
CSASMTSGISTDTQYF
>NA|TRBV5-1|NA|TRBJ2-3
TGCGCCAGCAGCTTGGCTAGCACCTTGAGAGATACGCAGTATTTT
CASSLASTLRDTQYF
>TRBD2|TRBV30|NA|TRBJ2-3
TGTGCCTGGAGAGCGTCCTGGCGGGACTACACAGATACGCAGTATTTT
CAWRASWRDYTDTQYF
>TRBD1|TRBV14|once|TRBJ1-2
TGTGCCAGCAGCCAGGGACAGAGCTATGGCTACACCTTC
CASSQGQSYGYTF
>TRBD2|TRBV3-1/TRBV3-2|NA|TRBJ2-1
TGTGCCAGCAGCCAAACTAGCGGGAGGGCCTTAAATGAGCAGTTCTTC
CASSQTSGRALNEQFF
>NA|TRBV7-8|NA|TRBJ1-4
TGTGCCAGCAGCTCCGAAGGAGTAACTAATGAAAAACTGTTTTTT
CASSSEGVTNEKLFF
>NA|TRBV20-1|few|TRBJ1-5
TGCAGTGACCCCTGGGGAGCCCAGCATTTT
CSDPWGAQHF
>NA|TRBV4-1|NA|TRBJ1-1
TGCGCCAGCAGCCAAGGTGAGGGGGGGAGAAACACTGAAGCTTTCTTT
CASSQGEGGRNTEAFF
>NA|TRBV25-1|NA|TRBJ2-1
TGTGCCAGCAGTGAGGAGAACTTGTACAATGAGCAGTTCTTC
CASSEENLYNEQFF
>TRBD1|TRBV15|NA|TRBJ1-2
TGTGCCACCAGCACCACAGGGGGTGGCTACACCTTC
CATSTTGGGYTF
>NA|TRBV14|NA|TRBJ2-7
TGTGCCAGCAGCCAAGGCAGCGGCGCGGCAGCCGAGCAGTACTTC
CASSQGSGAAAEQYF
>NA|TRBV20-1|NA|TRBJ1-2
TGCAGTGCTAGTTTAAGTTCTTACGCAGGCGTTGGCTATGGCTACACCTTC
CSASLSSYAGVGYGYTF
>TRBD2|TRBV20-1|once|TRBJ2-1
TGCAGTGCCGGAGCGGGAGGGTTGCAGTTCTTC
CSAGAGGLQFF
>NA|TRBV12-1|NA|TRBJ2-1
TGTGCCAGCAGCTTAACCAGCAATGAGCAGTTCTTC
CASSLTSNEQFF
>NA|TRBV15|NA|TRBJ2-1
TGTGCCACGACAGAAAGGCCCTACAATGAGCAGTTCTTC
CATTERPYNEQFF
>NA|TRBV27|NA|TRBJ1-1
TGTGCCAGCAGGGGGGGGGTAGGAATGGGCACTGAAGCTTTCTTT
CASRGGVGMGTEAFF
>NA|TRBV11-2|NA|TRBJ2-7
TGTGCCAGCAGCTTAGCTCTACTCGATTACGAGCAGTACTTC
CASSLALLDYEQYF
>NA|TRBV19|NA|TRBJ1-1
TGTGCCAGTAGTGGCCCGGGGGAAGGAACTGAAGCTTTCTTT
CASSGPGEGTEAFF
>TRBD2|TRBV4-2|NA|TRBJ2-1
TGTGCCAGCAGCCTTAGTCGGGGAGCGGGGGGCATCGATGAGCAGTTCTTC
CASSLSRGAGGIDEQFF
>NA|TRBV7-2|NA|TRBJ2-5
TGTGCCAGCAGCTTAGGGCTTACAGAAGAGACCCAGTACTTC
CASSLGLTEETQYF
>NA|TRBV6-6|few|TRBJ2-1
TGTGCCAGCAGTTTTAGGGGTCCCAGCTCCTACAATGAGCAGTTCTTC
CASSFRGPSSYNEQFF
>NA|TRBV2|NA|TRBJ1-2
TGTGCCAGCAGTGAATGGGCGAAACCCTATGGCTACACCTTC
CASSEWAKPYGYTF
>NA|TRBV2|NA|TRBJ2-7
TGTGCCAGCAGTACAGTCCCCGAGCAGTACTTC
CASSTVPEQYF
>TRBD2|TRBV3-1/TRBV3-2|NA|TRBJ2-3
TGTGCCAGCAGCCAAGCTCAAGCGCTAGCGGCCTCAGATACGCAGTATTTT
CASSQAQALAASDTQYF
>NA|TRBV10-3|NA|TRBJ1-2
TGTGCCATCAGTGACCGCGGGGGCAGCTATGGCTACACCTTC
CAISDRGGSYGYTF